The 3 T cell receptor beta chains presented below share a single source sample, sequenced in a study of shared clonotypes between healthy human individuals (dated by TCRdb to about 2020). The library relied on the immunoSEQ multiplex PCR assay. TCRdb holds this immuneACCESS table with in-frame rearrangements only. Some clones are missing; in checked studies, unresolved V genes explain under half, and the rest has no known cause. For this sample the table gives some 900,000 clones, of which 70% to 85% were detected only once. About 1.5% of the sample lies in the top ten. Sample: memory CD4+ T cells sorted from blood. The intended sense of this specimen's cell subset or site label: CD45RA-negative fraction. The receptors here all came from a man between 18 and 35 years old in good health.

This clone was found a few times. The chain couples TRBV19 to TRBJ1-6; D possibly corresponds to TRBD1 (6 bases). Trimming pared 3 bases from V and 9 bases from J, leaving 9 bases between. Germline V lookup: CDR1 LNHDA, CDR2 SQIVND (reference sequence). The CDR3 totals 13 residues. The CDR3 loop is CASSIQGLSPLHF. CDR3 DNA sequence: TGTGCCAGTAGTATTCAGGGGCTTTCACCCCTCCACTTT. The variable domain in full, with the rest retrieved from reference TRBV19 and TRBJ1-6, is DGGITQSPKYLFRKEGQNVTLSCEQNLNHDAMYWYRQDPGQGLRLIYYSQIVNDFQKGDIAEGYSVSREKKESFPLTVTSAQKNPTAFYLCASSIQGLSPLHFGNGTRLTVT.

The chain has TRBV7-8 and TRBJ1-1; no clear D gene. The CDR3 covers 14 residues. V gave up 5 bases and J gave up 9 bases, with 19 bases separating them. Germline V gives CDR1 SGHVS, CDR2 FQNEAQ. CDR3 loop: CASSLENLGFKAFF. DNA of the CDR3: TGTGCCAGCAGCCTCGAGAATTTGGGGTTTAAAGCTTTCTTT.

This chain links TRBV7-9 with TRBJ2-7; tentative D call: TRBD1 (6 bases). The germline V and J ends were trimmed by 9 bases and 3 bases, with 15 bases remaining between them. The CDR3 is 13 residues long. CDR1 SEHNR and CDR2 FQNEAQ come from the germline V gene (reference sequence). CDR3 bases: TGTGCCAGTACACCCGGGACACGCTACGAGCAGTACTTC. It specifies CASTPGTRYEQYF.